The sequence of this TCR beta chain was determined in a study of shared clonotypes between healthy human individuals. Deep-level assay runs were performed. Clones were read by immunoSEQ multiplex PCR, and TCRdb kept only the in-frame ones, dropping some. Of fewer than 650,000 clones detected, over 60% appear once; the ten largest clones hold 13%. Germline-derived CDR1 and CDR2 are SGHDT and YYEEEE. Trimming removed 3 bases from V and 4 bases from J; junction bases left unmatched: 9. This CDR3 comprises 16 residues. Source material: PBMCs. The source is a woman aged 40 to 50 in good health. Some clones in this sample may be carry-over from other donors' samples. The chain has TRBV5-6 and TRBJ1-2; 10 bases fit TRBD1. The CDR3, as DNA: TGTGCCAGCAGCTCCGGGACAGGGGTTCCTCTCTATGGCTACACCTTC. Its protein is CASSSGTGVPLYGYTF. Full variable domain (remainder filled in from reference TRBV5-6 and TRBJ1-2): DAGVTQSPTHLIKTRGQQVTLRCSPKSGHDTVSWYQQALGQGPQFIFQYYEEEERQRGNFPDRFSGHQFPNYSSELNVNALLLGDSALYLCASSSGTGVPLYGYTFGSGTRLTVV.